The 17 T cell receptor beta chains reported below all come from one sample, sequenced in a study of T cell repertoires in cytomegalovirus infection. TCRdb processed the reads anew with MiXCR; each CDR3 protein has one entry. The repertoire has approximately 250,000 distinct CDR3 sequences, about 12% of them found once; the top ten carry 1.6%. Sequenced: PBMCs. Receptors were obtained from a human donor in good health (CMV status not recorded). Some clones in this sample may be carry-over from other donors' samples.

This chain links TRBV29-1 with TRBJ2-5; D unresolved. The CDR3 covers 12 residues. Trimming shortened V by 6 bases and J by 5 bases, and 13 bases separated the two germline ends. Germline V CDR1 and CDR2: SQVTM, ANQGSEA. Here the CDR3 reads CSVPPGGETQYF. The CDR3 DNA is TGCAGCGTCCCTCCTGGTGGGGAGACCCAGTACTTC. The variable domain in full, completed from reference TRBV29-1 and TRBJ2-5, reads SAVISQKPSRDICQRGTSLTIQCQVDSQVTMMFWYRQQPGQSLTLIATANQGSEATYESGFVIDKFPISRPNLTFSTLTVSNMSPEDSSIYLCSVPPGGETQYFGPGTRLLVL.

This clonotype was recorded at least ten times. The genes are TRBV11-2 and TRBJ2-4; TRBD2 might be the D (6 bases). Trimming took off 5 bases at V and 0 bases at J, with 20 bases between the two ends. In germline, CDR1 is SGHAT, CDR2 FQNNGV. CDR3 size: 18 residues. The CDR3, as DNA: TGTGCCAGCAGCCCTAGTGGGGGGAAGAGGGTAGCCAAAAACATTCAGTACTTC. It translates to CASSPSGGKRVAKNIQYF.

This clonotype was detected ten times or more. The rearrangement uses TRBV7-2 and TRBJ2-7; D remains unclear. V was cut by 1 base and J by 1 base, with 11 bases left in between. The germline V gene has CDR1 SGHTA and CDR2 FQGNSA. The CDR3 is 15 residues long. The CDR3 DNA is TGTGCCAGCAGCTTAGGTAGGCCAGCATCCTACGAGCAGTACTTC. It codes for CASSLGRPASYEQYF.

In this sample, this clonotype turned up many times. The V gene is TRBV11-2, the J gene TRBJ2-5; possible D gene TRBD1, 6 bases. CDR1 is SGHAT and CDR2 is FQNNGV in the germline V gene. Trimming cost V 5 bases and J 1 base, with 11 bases left between them. CDR3 size: 14 residues. CDR3 sequence: CASSPGQFQETQYF. The CDR3 DNA sequence: TGTGCCAGCAGCCCCGGACAGTTCCAAGAGACCCAGTACTTC.

The chain carries TRBV12-3 or TRBV12-4 and TRBJ2-7; 9 bases are shared with TRBD2. The trim removed 5 bases at V and 6 bases at J, leaving 8 bases unmatched. The CDR3 has 14 residues. Here the CDR3 reads CASSTLTSGGEQYF. The CDR3 bases are TGTGCCAGCAGTACACTGACTAGCGGAGGCGAGCAGTACTTC.

This clonotype was counted many times. The CDR3 DNA sequence: TGTGCCATCAGTGAAAATGGACAGGGGACCACCGGGGAGCTGTTTTTT. The encoded protein is CAISENGQGTTGELFF. The chain couples TRBV10-3 to TRBJ2-2, with 9 bases fitting TRBD1. This CDR3 contains 16 residues. J lost 4 bases, V lost 3 bases, and 6 bases had no gene match. Per the germline V gene, CDR1 is ENHRY and CDR2 is SYGVKD.

A note on this clonotype: This clone may be a read error of a much larger clone one base away. The chain has TRBV5-1 and TRBJ2-5; TRBD1 matches at 7 bases. V dropped 6 bases and J dropped 5; count of bases not matched to a gene: 10. Germline CDR1 is SGHRS and CDR2 is YFSETQ. The CDR3 spans 14 residues. The CDR3 sequence: CASNFLDRTETQYF. CDR3 coding DNA: TGCGCCAGCAACTTCCTGGACAGGACTGAGACCCAGTACTTC.

The gene calls are TRBV5-6 and TRBJ2-3; 10 bases line up with TRBD2. Germline trimming cut 0 bases from V and 8 bases from J; bases unmatched to any gene: 9. Germline V gene data show CDR1 as SGHDT and CDR2 as YYEEEE. The CDR3 is 16 amino acids. CDR3 amino acids: CASSLVIAGGQATQYF. The CDR3 region has the DNA TGTGCCAGCAGCTTGGTAATAGCGGGGGGCCAGGCTACGCAGTATTTT.

The gene calls are TRBV2 and TRBJ1-2; D might be TRBD1 (5 bases). The germline V gene encodes CDR1 SNHLY and CDR2 FYNNEI. The CDR3 is made up of 14 amino acids. Trimming shortened V by 8 bases and J by 0 bases, and 13 bases separated the two germline ends. This chain's CDR3 is CASGKARANYGYTF. CDR3 coding DNA: TGTGCCAGCGGGAAGGCCAGGGCTAACTATGGCTACACCTTC.

This clonotype was seen at least ten times. The chain combines TRBV24-1 with TRBJ2-2; no clear D gene. Germline values: CDR1 KGHDR, CDR2 SFDVKD. V lost 5 bases to trimming and J lost 6 bases, with 12 bases between them. This CDR3 has 14 amino acids. The CDR3 sequence: CATSAPGRAGELFF. The CDR3 nucleotides read TGTGCCACCAGTGCCCCGGGTCGGGCCGGGGAGCTGTTTTTT.

The V gene is TRBV29-1, the J gene TRBJ1-1; D is unresolved. CDR3 size: 13 residues. Germline lookup yields CDR1 SQVTM and CDR2 ANQGSEA. V shed 0 bases and J shed 4 bases, with 9 bases lying between them. CDR3 DNA sequence: TGCAGCGTTGAAGATCCGGGGTTCACTGAAGCTTTCTTT. Protein: CSVEDPGFTEAFF.

The CDR3 is CASSYSGATNEKLFF. In DNA, the CDR3 is TGTGCCAGCAGCTACTCTGGGGCAACTAATGAAAAACTGTTTTTT. The rearrangement uses TRBV7-9 and TRBJ1-4; D unresolved. Trimming took off 4 bases at V and 0 bases at J, with 9 bases between the two ends. Germline V CDR1 and CDR2: SEHNR, FQNEAQ (reference sequence). CDR3 length equals 15 residues.

This clonotype has a count of ten or more. The chain couples TRBV29-1 to TRBJ2-1; 7 bases fit TRBD1. This CDR3 region has 13 residues. Germline V gene lookup returns CDR1 SQVTM and CDR2 ANQGSEA. Losses at the gene ends were 5 bases for V and 0 bases for J; bases not matched to a gene: 1. The CDR3 loop reads CSVYRGSYNEQFF. CDR3 in DNA: TGCAGCGTTTACAGGGGCTCCTACAATGAGCAGTTCTTC.

This clonotype was seen only a few times. The chain's CDR3 is CASSIVGGSPLHF. The DNA for the CDR3 is TGTGCCAGTAGTATTGTAGGGGGATCACCCCTCCACTTT. V gene TRBV19 combines with J gene TRBJ1-6; TRBD1 is a possible D gene (6 bases). The ends were cut back, 3 bases at V and 10 bases at J, with 10 bases in the middle. CDR3 size: 13 residues. In germline, CDR1 is LNHDA, CDR2 SQIVND (reference sequence).

At least ten counts were recorded for this clonotype. This chain links TRBV7-2 with TRBJ1-2; the D gene is possibly TRBD1 (5 bases). Trimming left V 0 bases short and J 4 bases short, with 12 bases between. The CDR3 is made up of 15 amino acids. The V gene's germline CDR1 is SGHTA and CDR2 FQGNSA. CDR3 DNA: TGTGCCAGCAGCTTAGCGAGTCCTAGGGGCTATGGCTACACCTTC. It codes for CASSLASPRGYGYTF. Full variable domain (missing parts from reference TRBV7-2 and TRBJ1-2): GAGVSQSPSNKVTEKGKDVELRCDPISGHTALYWYRQSLGQGLEFLIYFQGNSAPDKSGLPSDRFSAERTGGSVSTLTIQRTQQEDSAVYLCASSLASPRGYGYTFGSGTRLTVV.

This clonotype was observed many times. The rearrangement uses TRBV7-2 and TRBJ2-1; possible D gene TRBD1, 6 bases. The CDR3 has 15 residues. The germline CDR1 and CDR2 sequences are SGHTA and FQGNSA. Trimming took off 1 base at V and 3 bases at J, with 10 bases between the two ends. The CDR3 sequence is CASSLGTVLYNEQFF. The CDR3 DNA follows: TGTGCCAGCAGCTTAGGGACAGTCCTCTACAATGAGCAGTTCTTC. The full variable domain, its missing parts supplied by reference TRBV7-2 and TRBJ2-1, is GAGVSQSPSNKVTEKGKDVELRCDPISGHTALYWYRQSLGQGLEFLIYFQGNSAPDKSGLPSDRFSAERTGGSVSTLTIQRTQQEDSAVYLCASSLGTVLYNEQFFGPGTRLTVL.

There are many counts of this clonotype. The V call is TRBV7-2, the J call TRBJ2-7; the D gene is possibly TRBD2 (6 bases). CDR1 and CDR2 from the germline V gene are SGHTA and FQGNSA. The V and J ends lost 5 bases and 8 bases respectively, with 22 bases between them. The CDR3 runs to 15 residues. As DNA, the CDR3 is TGTGCCAGCAGCCAATCCTCTGCGGTCGGCGGGAAGCAGTACTTC. Protein: CASSQSSAVGGKQYF.